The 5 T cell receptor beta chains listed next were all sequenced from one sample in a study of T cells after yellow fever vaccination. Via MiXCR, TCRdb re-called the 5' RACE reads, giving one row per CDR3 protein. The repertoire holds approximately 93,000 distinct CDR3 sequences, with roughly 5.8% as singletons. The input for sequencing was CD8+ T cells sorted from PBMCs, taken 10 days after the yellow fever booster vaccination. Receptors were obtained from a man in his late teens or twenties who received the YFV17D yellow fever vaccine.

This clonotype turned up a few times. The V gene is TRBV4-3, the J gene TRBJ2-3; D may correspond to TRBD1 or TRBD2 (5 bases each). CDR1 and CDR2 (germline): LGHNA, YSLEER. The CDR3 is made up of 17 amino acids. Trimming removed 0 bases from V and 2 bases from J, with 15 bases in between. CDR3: CASSQEFPGSVTDTQYF. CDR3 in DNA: TGCGCCAGCAGCCAAGAGTTCCCAGGGAGCGTCACAGATACGCAGTATTTT.

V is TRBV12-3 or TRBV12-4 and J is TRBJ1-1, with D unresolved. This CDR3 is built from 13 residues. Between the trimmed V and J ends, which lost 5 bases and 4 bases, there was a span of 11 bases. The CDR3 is CASSTPRVTEAFF. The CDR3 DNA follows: TGTGCCAGCAGTACGCCCCGGGTCACTGAAGCTTTCTTT.

CDR3 sequence (DNA): TGTGCCAGCAGGATGACTAGCGGGGCGACGGAGACCCAGTACTTC. Protein sequence: CASRMTSGATETQYF. The V and J genes are TRBV6-2 or TRBV6-3 and TRBJ2-5; 11 bases align to TRBD2. Per the germline V gene, CDR1 is MNHEY and CDR2 is SVGEGT. Trimming cost V 6 bases and J 5 bases; bases outside gene matches: 8. The CDR3 totals 15 residues.

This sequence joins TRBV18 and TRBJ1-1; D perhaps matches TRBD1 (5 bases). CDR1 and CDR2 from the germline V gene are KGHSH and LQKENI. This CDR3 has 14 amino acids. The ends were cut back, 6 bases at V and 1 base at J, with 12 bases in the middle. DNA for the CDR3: TGTGCCAGCTCGGTGGGACCGAGGAACACTGAAGCTTTCTTT. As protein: CASSVGPRNTEAFF.

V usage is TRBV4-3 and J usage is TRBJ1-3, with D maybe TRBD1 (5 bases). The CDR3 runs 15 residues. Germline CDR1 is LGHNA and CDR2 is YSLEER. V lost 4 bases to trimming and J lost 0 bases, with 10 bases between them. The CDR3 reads CASSPGLSSGNTIYF. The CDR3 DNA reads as TGCGCCAGCAGCCCGGGACTGAGCTCTGGAAACACCATATATTTT.